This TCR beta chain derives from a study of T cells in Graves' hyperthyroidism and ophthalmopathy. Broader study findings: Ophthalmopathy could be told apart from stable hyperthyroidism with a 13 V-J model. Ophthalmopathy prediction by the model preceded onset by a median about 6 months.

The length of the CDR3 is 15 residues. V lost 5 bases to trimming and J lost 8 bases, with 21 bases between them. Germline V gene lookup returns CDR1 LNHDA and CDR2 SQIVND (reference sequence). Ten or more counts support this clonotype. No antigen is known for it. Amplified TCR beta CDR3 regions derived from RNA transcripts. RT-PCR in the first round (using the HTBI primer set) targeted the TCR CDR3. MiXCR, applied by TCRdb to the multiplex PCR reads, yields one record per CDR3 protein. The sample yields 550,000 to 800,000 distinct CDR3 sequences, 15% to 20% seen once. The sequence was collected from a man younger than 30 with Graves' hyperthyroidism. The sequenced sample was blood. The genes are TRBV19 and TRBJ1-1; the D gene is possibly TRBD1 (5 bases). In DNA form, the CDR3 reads TGTGCCAGTAGTTGGAATGGGGCCCCGGGTCAAGAAGCTTTCTTT. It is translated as CASSWNGAPGQEAFF.